The clone carrying this T cell receptor beta chain was seen a few times. Its antigen is unidentified. Expressed TCRB transcripts were sequenced after all isolated RNA was converted to cDNA. TCRdb's copy holds only in-frame clones and misses some; the assay was immunoSEQ multiplex PCR. The table lists under 250,000 clones, roughly 14% of them singletons. This entry belongs to a study of beta chain features in type 1 diabetes. The CDR3 runs to 15 residues. After removal of 1 base from V and 3 bases from J, the junction contained 2 bases not matched to a gene. Germline V CDR1 and CDR2: SGHTA, FQGNSA. Study observations and caveats: Among all four CD4+ subsets, Type 1 diabetes patients had TCRB CDR3s that were moderately but significantly shorter.

The clonotype was recovered from a man aged 25 to 40 with type 1 diabetes. The sample taken for sequencing was naive CD4+ T cells from blood. V is TRBV7-2 and J is TRBJ2-1; 8 bases are a match to TRBD2. CDR3 region: CASSLVGGGYNEQFF. CDR3 sequence (DNA): TGTGCCAGCAGCTTAGTCGGGGGGGGCTACAATGAGCAGTTCTTC.